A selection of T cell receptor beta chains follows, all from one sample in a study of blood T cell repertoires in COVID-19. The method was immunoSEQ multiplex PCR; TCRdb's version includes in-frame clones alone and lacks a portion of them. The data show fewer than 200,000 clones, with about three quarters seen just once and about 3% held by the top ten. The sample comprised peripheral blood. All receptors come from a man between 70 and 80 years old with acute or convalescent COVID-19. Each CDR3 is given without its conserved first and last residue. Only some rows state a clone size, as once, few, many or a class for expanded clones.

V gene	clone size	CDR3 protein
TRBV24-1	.	ATSERPSGDEQF
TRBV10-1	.	AGSFSDTQY
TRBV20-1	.	SASEGANYGYT
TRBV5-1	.	ASSLTGTPNYGYT
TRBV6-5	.	ASQTGQGFQETQY
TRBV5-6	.	ASSYSGNTEAF
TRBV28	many	ASAIAGQEKLF
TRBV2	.	ASDRQGNNQPQH
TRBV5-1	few	ASSIDSMNTEAF
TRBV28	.	ASSIAGGAYEQY
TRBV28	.	ASSSVTTMSF
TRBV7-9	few	ASSFLRVDQETQY
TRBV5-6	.	ASSFDSGGSVLT
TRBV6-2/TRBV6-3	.	ASSRPSGELVEQY
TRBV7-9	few	ASSTTGTGDMDEQF
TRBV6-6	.	ASMESSYNSPLH
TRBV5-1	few	ASGLADTGELF
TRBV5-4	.	ASSLDGTGAGEQF
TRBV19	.	ASSEGDSSYNEQF